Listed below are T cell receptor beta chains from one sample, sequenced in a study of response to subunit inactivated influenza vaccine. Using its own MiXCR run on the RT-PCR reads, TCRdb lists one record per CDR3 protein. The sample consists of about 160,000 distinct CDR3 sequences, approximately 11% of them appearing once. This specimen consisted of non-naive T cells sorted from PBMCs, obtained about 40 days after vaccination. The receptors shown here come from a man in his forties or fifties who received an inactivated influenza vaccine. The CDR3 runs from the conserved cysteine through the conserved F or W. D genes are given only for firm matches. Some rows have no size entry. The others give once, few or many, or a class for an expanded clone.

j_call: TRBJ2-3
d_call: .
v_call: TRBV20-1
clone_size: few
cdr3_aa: CSANPGTIARGDTDTQYF
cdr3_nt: TGCAGTGCCAATCCGGGGACAATCGCCCGGGGGGACACAGATACGCAGTATTTT

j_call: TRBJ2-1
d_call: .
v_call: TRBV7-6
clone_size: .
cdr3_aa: CASRGVGQLNEQFF
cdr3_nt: TGTGCCAGCAGGGGGGTCGGCCAGCTCAATGAGCAGTTCTTC

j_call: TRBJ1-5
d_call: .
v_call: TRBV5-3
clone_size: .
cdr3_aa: CAMSARGAGARNNQPQHF
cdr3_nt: TGTGCCATGAGCGCGCGTGGGGCGGGGGCCCGTAACAATCAGCCCCAGCATTTT

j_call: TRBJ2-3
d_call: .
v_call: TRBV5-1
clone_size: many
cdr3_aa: CASSSPDADTQYF
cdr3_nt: TGCGCCAGCAGCTCCCCGGACGCAGATACGCAGTATTTT

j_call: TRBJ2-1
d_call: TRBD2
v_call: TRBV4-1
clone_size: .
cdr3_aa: CASSQLNGPRGVHNEQFF
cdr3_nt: TGCGCCAGCAGCCAACTTAATGGGCCCCGGGGGGTCCACAATGAGCAGTTCTTC

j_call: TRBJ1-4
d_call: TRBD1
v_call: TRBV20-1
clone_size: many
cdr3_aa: CSASLGTVSEKLFF
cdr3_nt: TGCAGTGCTAGCCTCGGGACAGTCAGTGAAAAACTGTTTTTT

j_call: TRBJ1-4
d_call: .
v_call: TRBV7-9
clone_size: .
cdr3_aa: CASSLGGTNEKLFF
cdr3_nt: TGTGCCAGCAGCTTAGGTGGGACTAATGAAAAACTGTTTTTT

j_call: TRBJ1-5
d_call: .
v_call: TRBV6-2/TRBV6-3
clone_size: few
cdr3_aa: CASSYSGHSNQPQHF
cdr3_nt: TGTGCCAGCAGTTACTCGGGACATAGCAATCAGCCCCAGCATTTT

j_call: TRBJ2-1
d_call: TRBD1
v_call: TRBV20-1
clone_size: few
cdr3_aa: CSAYGRGLGNEQFF
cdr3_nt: TGCAGTGCTTATGGCAGGGGGCTAGGGAATGAGCAGTTCTTC

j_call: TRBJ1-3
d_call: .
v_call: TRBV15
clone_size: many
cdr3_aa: CATSRDRGTGNTIYF
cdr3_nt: TGTGCCACCAGCAGGGATCGGGGGACTGGAAACACCATATATTTT

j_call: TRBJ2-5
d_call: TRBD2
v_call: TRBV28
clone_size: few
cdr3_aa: CASCHYPRTSSPETQYF
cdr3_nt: TGTGCCAGCTGCCACTATCCCCGGACTAGTTCCCCAGAGACCCAGTACTTC

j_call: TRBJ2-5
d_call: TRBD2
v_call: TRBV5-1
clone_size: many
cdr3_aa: CASSLGLAGSVETQYF
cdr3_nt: TGCGCCAGCAGCTTGGGACTAGCGGGGTCCGTTGAGACCCAGTACTTC

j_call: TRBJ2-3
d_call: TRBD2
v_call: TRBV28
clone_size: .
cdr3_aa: CASSSPTTSGSTDTQYF
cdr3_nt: TGTGCCAGCAGTTCGCCTACGACTAGCGGGTCCACAGATACGCAGTATTTT

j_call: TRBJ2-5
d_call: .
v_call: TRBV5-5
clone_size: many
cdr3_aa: CASSLTRLEAETQYF
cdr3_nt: TGTGCCAGCAGCTTAACTCGACTAGAGGCGGAGACCCAGTACTTC

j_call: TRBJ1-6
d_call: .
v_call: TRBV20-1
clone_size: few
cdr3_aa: CSGSRERNSPLHF
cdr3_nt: TGCAGTGGTAGTAGGGAACGGAATTCACCCCTCCACTTT

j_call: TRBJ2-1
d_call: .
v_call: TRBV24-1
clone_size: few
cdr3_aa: CATSDLRRENNEQFF
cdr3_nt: TGTGCCACCAGTGATTTGCGTAGAGAAAACAATGAGCAGTTCTTC